The present T cell receptor beta chain was sequenced within a study of human T cells and chemical hapten exposure. Across the study: Small discrepancies in pooled library volume mainly accounted for the varying TCR yields per sample. General observations from the study: A positive correlation with patch test score was shown by PT1 expanded TCR counts. Healthy people's immune response may differ from that of the donors, who had alopecia.

The sample's time point: patch test 2, 6 weeks after DPC sensitization. Treatment defined: therapeutic diphenylcyclopropenone sensitization with weekly scalp DPC. V was pared by 0 bases and J by 3 bases, with 9 bases of the junction left unmatched. Germline V lookup: CDR1 SGHTA, CDR2 FQGNSA. There are 17 residues in the CDR3. During construction of the library, unique molecular identifiers were attached to individual cDNA molecules for quantitative, reproducible TCR counting. TCRdb itself ran the RACE reads through MiXCR, one entry per CDR3 protein. This sample has about 380,000 distinct CDR3 sequences, with more than 5% found just once. This clonotype was picked up a small number of times. The antigen remains unidentified.

The source is a woman under 30 with alopecia areata. Some clones in this sample may be carry-over from other donors' samples. Sequenced here: whole blood, sampled in connection with sensitization to the hapten diphenylcyclopropenone (DPC). The chain uses TRBV7-2 and TRBJ2-7; 9 nucleotides agree with TRBD1. CDR3 sequence reads: CASSLARGQGYLYEQYF. Here the CDR3 DNA reads TGTGCCAGCAGCTTAGCTAGGGGACAGGGATACCTCTACGAGCAGTACTTC.